The present entry profiles one T cell receptor (beta chain) with its context. Antigen specificity is unknown. The source of the sample is a study of shared clonotypes between healthy human individuals. General study findings and limits: Estimated richness values were generally larger in naive subsets than in memory subsets.

Some clones are missing from TCRdb's copy, which holds only in-frame ones; the method was immunoSEQ multiplex PCR. The sample has roughly 700,000 clones; roughly 91% are singletons. This CDR3 spans 12 amino acids. Trimming removed 5 bases from V and 7 bases from J, with 9 bases in between. Germline values: CDR1 SEHNR, CDR2 FQNEAQ (reference sequence). This chain links TRBV7-9 with TRBJ1-5, with D hard to call. Sample: memory CD8+ T cells from PBMCs. Subset defined: CD45RO+ cells pooled with CCR7-negative TemRA cells. This TCR derives from a man in his late teens or twenties in good health. Some clones in this sample may be carry-over from other donors' samples. The CDR3 is CASSHSGQPQHF. As DNA, the CDR3 is TGTGCCAGCAGCCACTCGGGGCAGCCCCAGCATTTT.